This T cell receptor (beta chain) stems from a study of blood T cell repertoires in COVID-19 (TCRdb year 2020). Regarding the study in general: Collaborator samples came from the United States, Italy and Spain and covered acute and convalescent phases of COVID-19. Subjects who had been exposed to COVID-19, were actively infected with it, or had recovered from it provided the deeply sampled blood TCRbeta repertoires that made up the dataset. The repertoires were made available in a free public database intended to serve as a resource for research on the immune response to SARS-CoV-2. Where available, HLA class I and class II types were taken from metadata supplied by the sample provider and were not determined by assay-based typing. Samples were obtained from the ongoing ImmuneRACE study (first 160 participants) and from over 1,000 subjects provided by 6 global collaborators. The sample metadata nearly always contained a de-identified subject ID, COVID-19 status, age in years and sex. The material from the prospective study consisted of cDNA or gDNA derived from T cells, B-cell-depleted T cells, or PBMCs. On the study overall, not on this receptor specifically: Clinical and demographic metadata were provided uncurated, with the amount varying by source and participant.

As concerns this clone: What this receptor recognizes is not known. No much larger clone exists at a distance of one base, and base qualities are not known.

TCRbeta CDR3 regions were amplified from genomic DNA by means of the immunoSEQ Assay, a bias-controlled multiplex PCR. The published analysis was carried out like this. Within the assay, amplification of reference gene primers was used to estimate how many nucleated cells each sample contained. To quantify the absolute abundance of each unique TCRbeta CDR3 rearrangement, sequence reads were collapsed and filtered. Productive Simpson clonality was computed per sample as the square root of Simpson's diversity index over productive rearrangements. Sourced from immuneACCESS, this table was stored by TCRdb with only in-frame sequences that have V and J called. A share of the clones is absent; for the studies checked, an unresolved V gene accounts for under half, and the remainder has no known explanation. The V and J calls and clone size are taken from that table; D and trimming were inferred from the DNA. In this sample the table shows about 230,000 clones, around nine tenths of which occur a single time. The ten largest clones represent 3.5% to 4.5% of the sample.

V and J are trimmed by 8 bases and 4 bases, and the gene matches miss 3 bases of the junction. Spanning cysteine to phenylalanine, the CDR3 consists of 13 amino acids. CDR3 DNA only is kept here, 39 bases in frame from base 1. CDR1 and CDR2 are drawn from the germline V gene (reference sequence): MNHEY, SMNVEV. Participants in the prospective study were enrolled through a virtual design, were aged roughly 18 to 100 years, and lived in approximately 25 United States geographic areas. In the prospective study, participants were assigned to cohorts based on the clinical history participants reported in a screening survey and a study questionnaire. In the prospective study, whole blood, serum and a nasopharyngeal or oropharyngeal swab were collected from each participant by mobile phlebotomists. Additional blood draws and questionnaires over an approximately 2-month period could optionally be provided by prospective study participants. Before DNA extraction, blood samples from the prospective study were shipped at room temperature or frozen.

The material sequenced was PBMCs or T cells enriched from blood (not recorded which). This clonotype was obtained from a woman aged 25 to 39 with acute COVID-19. The receptor chain draws on TRBV27 and TRBJ2-1, and TRBD2 matches 9 of the central bases. The base sequence is TGTGCCAGCGGGCTAGCGGGGTACAATGAGCAGTTCTTC. Its translation reads: CASGLAGYNEQFF.